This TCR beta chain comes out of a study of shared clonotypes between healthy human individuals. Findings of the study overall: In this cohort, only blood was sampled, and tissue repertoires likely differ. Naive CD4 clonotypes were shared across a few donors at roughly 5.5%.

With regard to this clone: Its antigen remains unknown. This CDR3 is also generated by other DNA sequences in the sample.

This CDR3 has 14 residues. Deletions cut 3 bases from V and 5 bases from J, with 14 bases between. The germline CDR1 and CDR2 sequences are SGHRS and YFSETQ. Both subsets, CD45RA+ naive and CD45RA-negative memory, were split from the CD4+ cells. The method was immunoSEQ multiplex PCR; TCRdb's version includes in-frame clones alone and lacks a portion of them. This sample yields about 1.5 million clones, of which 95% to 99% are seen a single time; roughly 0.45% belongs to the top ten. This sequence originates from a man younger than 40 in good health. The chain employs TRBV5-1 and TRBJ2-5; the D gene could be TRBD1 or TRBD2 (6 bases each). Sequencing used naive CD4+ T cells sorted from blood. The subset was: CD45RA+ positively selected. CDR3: CASSSVGGQETQYF. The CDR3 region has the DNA TGCGCCAGCAGCTCCGTTGGGGGGCAGGAGACCCAGTACTTC.